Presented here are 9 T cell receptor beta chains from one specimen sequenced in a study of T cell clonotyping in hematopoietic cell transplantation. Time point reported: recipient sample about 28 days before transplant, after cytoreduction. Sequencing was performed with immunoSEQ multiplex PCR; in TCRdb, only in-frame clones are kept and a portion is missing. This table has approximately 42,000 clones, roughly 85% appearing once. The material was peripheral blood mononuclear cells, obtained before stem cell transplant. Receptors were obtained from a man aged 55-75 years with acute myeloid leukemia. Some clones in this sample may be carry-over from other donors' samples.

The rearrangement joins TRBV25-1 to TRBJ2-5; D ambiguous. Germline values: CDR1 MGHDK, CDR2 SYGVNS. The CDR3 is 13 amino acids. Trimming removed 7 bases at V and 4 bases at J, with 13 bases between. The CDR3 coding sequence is TGTGCCAGCACCCCCTTTGGGCGAGAGACCCAGTACTTC. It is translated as CASTPFGRETQYF.

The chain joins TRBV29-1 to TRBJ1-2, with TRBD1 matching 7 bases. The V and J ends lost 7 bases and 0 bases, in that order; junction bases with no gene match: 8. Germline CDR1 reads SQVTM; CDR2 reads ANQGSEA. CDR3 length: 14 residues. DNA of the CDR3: TGCAGCGGGGGGGACAGCCGAGCTAACTATGGCTACACCTTC. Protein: CSGGDSRANYGYTF. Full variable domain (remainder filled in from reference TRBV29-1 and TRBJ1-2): SAVISQKPSRDICQRGTSLTIQCQVDSQVTMMFWYRQQPGQSLTLIATANQGSEATYESGFVIDKFPISRPNLTFSTLTVSNMSPEDSSIYLCSGGDSRANYGYTFGSGTRLTVV.

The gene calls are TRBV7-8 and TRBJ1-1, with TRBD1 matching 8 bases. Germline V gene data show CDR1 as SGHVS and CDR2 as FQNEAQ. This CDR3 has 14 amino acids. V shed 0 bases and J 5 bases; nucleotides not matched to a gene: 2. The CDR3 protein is CASSLAGQGTEAFF. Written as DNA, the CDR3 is TGTGCCAGCAGCTTAGCTGGACAGGGAACTGAAGCTTTCTTT.

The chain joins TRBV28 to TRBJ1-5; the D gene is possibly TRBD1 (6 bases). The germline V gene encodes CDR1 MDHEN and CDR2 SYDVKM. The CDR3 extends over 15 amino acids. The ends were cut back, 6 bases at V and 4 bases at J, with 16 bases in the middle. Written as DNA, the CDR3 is TGTGCCAGCAGCCAAATACAGGGAAAAAATCAGCCCCAGCATTTT. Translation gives CASSQIQGKNQPQHF.

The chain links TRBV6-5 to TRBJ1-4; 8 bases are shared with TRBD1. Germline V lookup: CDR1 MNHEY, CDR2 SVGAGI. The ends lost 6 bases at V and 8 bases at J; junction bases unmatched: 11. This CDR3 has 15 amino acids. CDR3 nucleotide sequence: TGTGCCAGCAGGGACGCAGGGGGCCTCGGAGAAAAACTGTTTTTT. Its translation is CASRDAGGLGEKLFF.

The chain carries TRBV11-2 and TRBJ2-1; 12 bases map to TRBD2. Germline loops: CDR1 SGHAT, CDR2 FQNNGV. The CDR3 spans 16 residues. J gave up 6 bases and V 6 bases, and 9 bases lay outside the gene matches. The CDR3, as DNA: TGTGCCAGCAGACAAAAACCTAGCGGGGGGGCCAATGAGCAGTTCTTC. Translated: CASRQKPSGGANEQFF.

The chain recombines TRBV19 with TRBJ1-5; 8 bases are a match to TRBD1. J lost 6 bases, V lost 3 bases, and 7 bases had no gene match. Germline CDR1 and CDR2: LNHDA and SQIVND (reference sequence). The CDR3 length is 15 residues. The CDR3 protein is CASSISRQGTQPQHF. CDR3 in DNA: TGTGCCAGTAGTATTAGTAGACAGGGGACTCAGCCCCAGCATTTT.

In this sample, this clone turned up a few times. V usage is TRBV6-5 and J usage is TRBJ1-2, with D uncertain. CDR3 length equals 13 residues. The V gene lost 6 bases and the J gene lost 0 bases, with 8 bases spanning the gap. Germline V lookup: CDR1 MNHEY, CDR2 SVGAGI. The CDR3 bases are TGTGCCAGCAGGGGTTGGTCTAACTATGGCTACACCTTC. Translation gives CASRGWSNYGYTF.

CDR3 sequence reads: CASTWDRANYGYTF. CDR3 DNA sequence: TGTGCCAGCACCTGGGACAGAGCTAACTATGGCTACACCTTC. The chain combines TRBV2 with TRBJ1-2; TRBD1 matches at 7 bases. The CDR3 is made up of 14 amino acids. Trimming cost V 7 bases and J 0 bases; bases outside gene matches: 5. The germline V gene has CDR1 SNHLY and CDR2 FYNNEI.